The clone carrying this T cell receptor beta chain has only a few counts. Antigen: not known. This specimen belongs to a study of long-term antiretroviral therapy in people with HIV. Points from the study as a whole: Gathering of blood took place between 2004 and 2017, possibly under older ART regimens. Repertoires looked antigen-experienced, with only a slight naive shift after ART. No data on ART adherence, viral resistance or therapy changes.

The assay used was immunoSEQ (version v3.0), run at survey level. Sequencing was directed toward about 35,000-50,000 T-cell genomes in each sample. Some clones are missing from TCRdb's copy, which holds only in-frame ones; the method was immunoSEQ multiplex PCR. The table includes about 21,000 clones, 85% to 90% detected once. The sample was unsorted PBMCs, taken 1.3 years after starting antiretroviral therapy. The receptor was derived from a man aged 60-69 years with HIV.

CDR3 protein: CASSRTSGGENIQYF. The CDR3, as DNA: TGTGCCAGCAGTCGGACTAGCGGGGGGGAAAACATTCAGTACTTC. V usage is TRBV27 and J usage is TRBJ2-4; the match to TRBD2 covers 15 bases. There are 15 residues in the CDR3. The trim removed 5 bases at V and 5 bases at J, leaving 1 base unmatched. The V gene's germline CDR1 is MNHEY and CDR2 SMNVEV (reference sequence).